This TCR beta chain was sequenced for a study of beta chain features in type 1 diabetes. In the study overall: The number of sorted cells examined across all samples was 107,917,701.

This clone came up a few times. Its antigen is unidentified. The whole isolated RNA underwent reverse transcription, so sequencing captured expressed TCRB transcripts. Generated by immunoSEQ multiplex PCR, the TCRdb table keeps only in-frame clones and is missing some. The data show over 150,000 clones, about 9.4% seen once. Study-wide findings and caveats: Sequencing the cDNA could make cells with high TCR expression show up more than they should. Within each of all four CD4+ subsets, Type 1 diabetes patients had TCRB CDR3s that were moderately but significantly shorter.

A heparinised blood draw that averaged roughly 120 mL was obtained once from each donor. CD4+ naive, central memory, regulatory and stem cell-like memory subsets were isolated by sorting on CD45RO/CCR7/CD25/CD127/CD95/CD27. This CDR3 has 16 amino acids. Germline CDR1 SQVTM, CDR2 ANQGSEA. The junction had 6 bases not matched to a gene; V was cut back by 2 bases and J by 5 bases. The origin of this receptor is a man aged 30-40 years with type 1 diabetes. The chain employs TRBV29-1 and TRBJ2-1; TRBD2 agrees at 13 bases. Sequences were obtained from central memory CD4+ T cells from blood. As DNA, the CDR3 is TGCAGCGTTGAAACTAGCGGGAGGGCCTGGGACAATGAGCAGTTCTTC. This encodes CSVETSGRAWDNEQFF.